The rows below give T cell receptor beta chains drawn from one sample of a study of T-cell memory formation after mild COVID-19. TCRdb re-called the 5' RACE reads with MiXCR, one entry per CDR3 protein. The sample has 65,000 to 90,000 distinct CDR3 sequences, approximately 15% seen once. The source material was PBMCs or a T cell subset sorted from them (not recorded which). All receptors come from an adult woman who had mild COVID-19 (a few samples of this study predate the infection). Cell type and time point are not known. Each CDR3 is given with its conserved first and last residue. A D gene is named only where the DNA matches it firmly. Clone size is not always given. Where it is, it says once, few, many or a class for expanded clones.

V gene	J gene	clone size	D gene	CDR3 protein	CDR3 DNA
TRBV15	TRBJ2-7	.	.	CATSRGGGGPYEQYF	TGTGCCACCAGCAGAGGAGGTGGAGGGCCCTACGAGCAGTACTTC
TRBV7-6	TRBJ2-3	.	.	CASSTLGDTQYF	TGTGCCAGCAGCACACTGGGAGATACGCAGTATTTT
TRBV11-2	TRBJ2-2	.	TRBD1	CASSFSPKQPGQGAWGELFF	TGTGCCAGCAGCTTTAGCCCGAAACAACCGGGACAGGGGGCTTGGGGGGAGCTGTTTTTT
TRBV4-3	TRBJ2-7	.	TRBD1	CASSRGQGAFEQYF	TGCGCCAGCAGCCGGGGGCAGGGGGCCTTCGAGCAGTACTTC
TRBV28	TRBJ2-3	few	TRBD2	CASSLPLAGATSTDTQYF	TGTGCCAGCAGTTTACCCCTAGCGGGGGCGACTAGCACAGATACGCAGTATTTT
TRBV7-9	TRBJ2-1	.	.	CASSSSALADEQFF	TGTGCCAGCAGCTCCTCAGCACTAGCCGATGAGCAGTTCTTC
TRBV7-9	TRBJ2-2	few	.	CASSSSNTGELFF	TGTGCCAGCAGCTCCTCGAACACCGGGGAGCTGTTTTTT
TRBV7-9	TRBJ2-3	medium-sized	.	CASSADTQYF	TGTGCCAGCAGCGCGGATACGCAGTATTTT
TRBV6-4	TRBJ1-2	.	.	CASSDGENYGYTF	TGTGCCAGCAGTGACGGGGAAAACTATGGCTACACCTTC
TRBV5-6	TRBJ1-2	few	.	CASSSDQSYGYTF	TGTGCCAGCAGCTCCGACCAAAGCTATGGCTACACCTTC
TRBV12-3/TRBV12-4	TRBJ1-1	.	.	CASSFPETRDMNTEAFF	TGTGCCAGCAGTTTTCCCGAGACCCGGGATATGAACACTGAAGCTTTCTTT
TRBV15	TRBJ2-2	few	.	CATSREGMDINVPTGELFF	TGTGCCACCAGCAGAGAAGGAATGGACATAAACGTTCCCACCGGGGAGCTGTTTTTT
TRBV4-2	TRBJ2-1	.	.	CASSQEMAQEQFF	TGTGCCAGCAGCCAAGAAATGGCTCAGGAGCAGTTCTTC
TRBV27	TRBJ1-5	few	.	CASSLAGGNQPQHF	TGTGCCAGCAGTTTGGCAGGAGGGAATCAGCCCCAGCATTTT
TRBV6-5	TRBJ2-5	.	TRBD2	CASSPRLAGTLGTQYF	TGTGCCAGCAGTCCGAGACTAGCGGGGACTTTAGGGACCCAGTACTTC
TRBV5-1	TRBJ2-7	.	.	CASSPLSMDTYEQYF	TGCGCCAGCAGCCCCCTATCCATGGACACCTACGAGCAGTACTTC
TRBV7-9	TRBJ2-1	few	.	CASSLAHNNEQFF	TGTGCCAGCAGCTTAGCTCATAACAATGAGCAGTTCTTC
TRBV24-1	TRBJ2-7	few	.	CATSDGGISYEQYF	TGTGCCACCAGTGATGGTGGGATAAGCTACGAGCAGTACTTC
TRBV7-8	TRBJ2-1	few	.	CASSLGPSFGIEQFF	TGTGCCAGCAGCTTAGGCCCTAGCTTTGGTATTGAGCAGTTCTTC
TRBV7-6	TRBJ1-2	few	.	CASSLEGSGGYTF	TGTGCCAGCAGCTTAGAGGGGAGTGGAGGCTACACCTTC
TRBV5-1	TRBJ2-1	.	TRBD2	CASSPRTSGGPYNEQFF	TGCGCCAGCAGCCCCCGGACTAGCGGGGGCCCCTACAATGAGCAGTTCTTC
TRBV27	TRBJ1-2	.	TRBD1	CASSLLGQGGPNYGYTF	TGTGCCAGCAGTTTATTGGGACAGGGGGGCCCTAACTATGGCTACACCTTC
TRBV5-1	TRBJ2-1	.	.	CASSLEPLGTLNEQFF	TGCGCCAGCAGCTTGGAACCGTTAGGGACTCTCAATGAGCAGTTCTTC
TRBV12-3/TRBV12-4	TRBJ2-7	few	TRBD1	CASSPLRDRGPPESYEQYF	TGTGCCAGCAGCCCTCTCCGGGACAGGGGGCCACCGGAGAGCTACGAGCAGTACTTC
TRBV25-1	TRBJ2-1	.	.	CASSEVSYNEQFF	TGTGCCAGCAGTGAGGTTTCCTACAATGAGCAGTTCTTC
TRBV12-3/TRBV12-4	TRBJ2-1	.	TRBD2	CASSPKVLAGGPMDYNEQFF	TGTGCCAGCAGTCCGAAGGTACTAGCGGGAGGGCCGATGGACTACAATGAGCAGTTCTTC
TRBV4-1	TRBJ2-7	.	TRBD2	CASSRESSGVLYEQYF	TGCGCCAGCAGCCGAGAGTCTAGCGGGGTCCTCTACGAGCAGTACTTC
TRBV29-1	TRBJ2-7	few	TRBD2	CSVERLADLFYEQYF	TGCAGCGTGGAAAGACTAGCGGACCTTTTCTACGAGCAGTACTTC
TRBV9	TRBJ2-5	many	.	CASSVGTTQETQYF	TGTGCCAGCAGCGTAGGAACTACACAAGAGACCCAGTACTTC
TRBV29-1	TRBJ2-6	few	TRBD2	CSVIAGGPDGANVLTF	TGCAGCGTAATAGCGGGAGGGCCCGATGGGGCCAACGTCCTGACTTTC
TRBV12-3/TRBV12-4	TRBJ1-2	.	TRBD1	CASSSGPTGTGDNYGYTF	TGTGCCAGCAGTTCTGGTCCCACCGGGACAGGGGATAACTATGGCTACACCTTC
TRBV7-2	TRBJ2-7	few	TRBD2	CASSPLAGAVYEQYF	TGTGCCAGCAGCCCTCTAGCGGGAGCAGTGTACGAGCAGTACTTC
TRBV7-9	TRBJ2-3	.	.	CASSPRTPGPSTDTQYF	TGTGCCAGCAGCCCCCGGACCCCTGGACCTAGCACAGATACGCAGTATTTT
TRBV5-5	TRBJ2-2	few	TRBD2	CASSATSLNTGELFF	TGTGCCAGCAGCGCGACTAGCCTAAACACCGGGGAGCTGTTTTTT
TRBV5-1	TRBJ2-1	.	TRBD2	CASSLTSGTPPGGNEQFF	TGCGCCAGCAGCTTAACTAGCGGGACACCACCGGGGGGCAATGAGCAGTTCTTC
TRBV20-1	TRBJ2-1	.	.	CSAVTAGSYNEQFF	TGCAGTGCCGTGACTGCAGGCTCCTACAATGAGCAGTTCTTC
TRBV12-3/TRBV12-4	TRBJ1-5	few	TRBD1	CASSTRDRVVVGNQPQHF	TGTGCCAGCAGTACCCGGGACAGGGTCGTGGTCGGCAATCAGCCCCAGCATTTT
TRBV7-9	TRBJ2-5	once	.	CASRKGAGETQYF	TGTGCCAGCAGAAAAGGGGCCGGAGAGACCCAGTACTTC
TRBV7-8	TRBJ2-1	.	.	CASSSNLEGGGPSYNEQFF	TGTGCCAGCAGCTCCAACCTAGAGGGCGGGGGCCCGTCCTACAATGAGCAGTTCTTC
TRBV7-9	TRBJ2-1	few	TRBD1	CASSPGQGAGNEQFF	TGTGCCAGCAGTCCTGGACAGGGGGCTGGCAATGAGCAGTTCTTC
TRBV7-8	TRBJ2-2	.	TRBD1	CASSHGTGWTGELFF	TGTGCCAGCAGCCACGGGACAGGGTGGACCGGGGAGCTGTTTTTT
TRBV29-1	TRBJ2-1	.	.	CSVEDSYNEQFF	TGCAGCGTGGAGGACAGTTACAATGAGCAGTTCTTC
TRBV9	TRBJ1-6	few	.	CASSVHFRLGDSPLHF	TGTGCCAGCAGCGTACATTTCCGATTGGGGGACTCACCCCTCCACTTT
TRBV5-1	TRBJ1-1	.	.	CASSLTGIPEAFF	TGCGCCAGCAGCTTGACTGGGATACCTGAAGCTTTCTTT
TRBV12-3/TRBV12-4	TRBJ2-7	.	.	CASSSDGYEQYF	TGTGCCAGCAGTTCGGACGGCTACGAGCAGTACTTC
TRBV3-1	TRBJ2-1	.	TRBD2	CASSQDLAGYNEQFF	TGTGCCAGCAGCCAAGATTTAGCGGGTTACAATGAGCAGTTCTTC
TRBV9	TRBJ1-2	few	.	CASSAPEREWVSGYTF	TGTGCCAGCAGCGCCCCTGAACGGGAATGGGTTTCGGGCTACACCTTC
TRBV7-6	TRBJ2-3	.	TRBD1	CASSQSPGQTDTQYF	TGTGCCAGCAGCCAATCCCCGGGACAGACAGATACGCAGTATTTT
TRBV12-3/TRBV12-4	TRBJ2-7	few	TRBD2	CASRLGTSGGYEQYF	TGTGCCAGCAGACTGGGGACTAGCGGGGGTTACGAGCAGTACTTC
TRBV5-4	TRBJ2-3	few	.	CASSSSDTQYF	TGTGCCAGCAGCTCATCAGATACGCAGTATTTT
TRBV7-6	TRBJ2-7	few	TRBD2	CASSLVAGVLDEQYF	TGTGCCAGCAGCTTAGTAGCGGGAGTTCTGGACGAGCAGTACTTC
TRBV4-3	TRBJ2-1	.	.	CASSQGGPYNEQFF	TGCGCCAGCAGCCAAGGTGGGCCCTACAATGAGCAGTTCTTC
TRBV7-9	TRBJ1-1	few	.	CASSLEGIEAFF	TGTGCCAGCAGCTTAGAAGGGATTGAAGCTTTCTTT